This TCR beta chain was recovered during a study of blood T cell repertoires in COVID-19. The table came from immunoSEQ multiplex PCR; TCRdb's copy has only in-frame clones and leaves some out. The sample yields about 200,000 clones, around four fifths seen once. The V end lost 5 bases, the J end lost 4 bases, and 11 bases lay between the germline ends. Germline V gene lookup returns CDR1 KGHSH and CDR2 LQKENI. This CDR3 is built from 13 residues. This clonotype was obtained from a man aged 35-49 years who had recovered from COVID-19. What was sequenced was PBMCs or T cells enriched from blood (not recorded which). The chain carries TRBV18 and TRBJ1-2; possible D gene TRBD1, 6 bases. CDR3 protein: CASSNRDGYGYTF. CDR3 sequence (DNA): TGTGCCAGCTCAAACAGGGATGGCTATGGCTACACCTTC.